These 24 T cell receptor beta chains came from one sample sequenced in a study of metastatic and nonmetastatic thyroid tumors. Ahead of thyroid surgery, no patient had received treatment of any kind. TCRdb redid the clone calls on the PCR reads using MiXCR. This table holds roughly 83,000 clones, more than 12% found once. Sequenced material: blood. The receptors derive from a female donor with papillary thyroid cancer or a benign thyroid nodule (not recorded which). Some clones in this sample may be carry-over from other donors' samples.

Many counts were recorded for this clone. The chain couples TRBV9 to TRBJ2-1; D perhaps matches TRBD2 (6 bases). The V gene lost 0 bases and the J gene lost 6 bases, with 10 bases spanning the gap. The germline V gene has CDR1 SGDLS and CDR2 YYNGEE. This CDR3 has 14 amino acids. The CDR3 DNA sequence: TGTGCCAGCAGCGTAGGGGACTTGGGCAATGAGCAGTTCTTC. This translates into CASSVGDLGNEQFF. Combining the CDR3 with reference TRBV9 and TRBJ2-1 gives the whole variable domain DSGVTQTPKHLITATGQRVTLRCSPRSGDLSVYWYQQSLDQGLQFLIQYYNGEERAKGNILERFSAQQFPDLHSELNLSSLELGDSALYFCASSVGDLGNEQFFGPGTRLTVL.

This clone was counted many times. The chain combines TRBV7-2 with TRBJ1-6, with a weak D call TRBD1 (6 bases). V shed 6 bases and J shed 7 bases, with 19 bases lying between them. Per germline, CDR1 SGHTA and CDR2 FQGNSA. The CDR3 is 16 amino acids. The CDR3 sequence: CASSLQGKVANSPLHF. CDR3 DNA sequence: TGTGCCAGCAGTTTGCAGGGGAAAGTTGCCAATTCACCCCTCCACTTT.

This clone was counted many times. The sample carries other DNA sequences with the same CDR3. CDR3 coding DNA: TGTGCCACCTCGGGGACGGTCGCCTACGAGCAGTACTTC. Encoded protein: CATSGTVAYEQYF. The chain combines TRBV24-1 with TRBJ2-7, with D perhaps being TRBD1 or TRBD2 (5 bases each). Trimming removed 9 bases at V and 2 bases at J, with 13 bases between. Germline lookup yields CDR1 KGHDR and CDR2 SFDVKD. The CDR3 is made up of 13 amino acids.

V usage is TRBV5-4 and J usage is TRBJ2-1; D uncertain. CDR1 SGHNT and CDR2 YYREEE come from the germline V gene (reference sequence). The V end was cut by 2 bases, the J end by 7 bases, with 13 bases between. This CDR3 contains 14 residues. The CDR3 loop is CASSLVGSKNEQFF. CDR3 DNA sequence: TGTGCCAGCAGCTTAGTGGGCAGTAAGAATGAGCAGTTCTTC.

This clone was seen repeatedly, ten times or more. This chain joins TRBV6-6 and TRBJ2-1, with TRBD1 matching 9 bases. This CDR3 has 16 amino acids. Germline loops: CDR1 MNHNY, CDR2 SVGAGI (reference sequence). J was trimmed by 9 bases and V by 0 bases; bases with no gene match: 9. CDR3 sequence: CASSYSPGQGFSEQFF. CDR3 DNA: TGTGCCAGCAGTTACTCCCCGGGACAGGGTTTCAGTGAGCAGTTCTTC.

Many counts were recorded for this clone. The chain carries TRBV5-1 and TRBJ1-2; 8 positions match TRBD1. The CDR3 is 16 amino acids. Germline loops: CDR1 SGHRS, CDR2 YFSETQ. V lost 4 bases and J lost 5; bases outside the gene matches: 13. The CDR3 nucleotides are TGCGCCAGCAGCCAGCGGCCAGGGGGCTGGGATTATGGCTACACCTTC. It translates to CASSQRPGGWDYGYTF.

This clone was recorded many times. This chain connects TRBV20-1 to TRBJ2-1, with 10 bases fitting TRBD1. The CDR3 is 14 amino acids. V trimming: 4 bases; J trimming: 7 bases; junction bases outside the gene matches: 7. Germline V gene data show CDR1 as DFQATT and CDR2 as SNEGSKA (reference sequence). The CDR3 here is CSATGTGARNEQFF. The CDR3 nucleotides read TGCAGTGCTACCGGGACAGGGGCGCGGAATGAGCAGTTCTTC.

This clone occurred many times. The chain is built from TRBV6-5 and TRBJ2-7; 10 bases line up with TRBD1. Germline loops: CDR1 MNHEY, CDR2 SVGAGI. The CDR3 sequence is 15 residues long. V lost 0 bases and J lost 3; bases outside the gene matches: 2. CDR3 bases: TGTGCCAGCAGTTACTCGACAGGGGGCGGCTACGAGCAGTACTTC. This translates into CASSYSTGGGYEQYF.

This clone was seen more than once but under ten times. V and J are TRBV19 and TRBJ1-5; D uncertain. The length of the CDR3 is 14 residues. The V end lost 8 bases, the J end lost 6 bases, and 17 bases lay between the germline ends. The germline V gene encodes CDR1 LNHDA and CDR2 SQIVND (reference sequence). The CDR3 loop reads CASSREGRVQPQHF. CDR3 nucleotides: TGTGCCAGTTCACGGGAGGGTCGGGTTCAGCCCCAGCATTTT.

This chain joins TRBV6-5 and TRBJ1-2; D call uncertain. Trimming shortened V by 4 bases and J by 2 bases, and 17 bases separated the two germline ends. This CDR3 comprises 16 residues. CDR1 MNHEY and CDR2 SVGAGI come from the germline V gene. The chain's CDR3 is CASSSSRKIANYGYTF. The CDR3 DNA reads as TGTGCCAGCAGTTCTAGTAGGAAAATTGCCAACTATGGCTACACCTTC.

A note on this clone: At one end the junction does not follow the germline gene, possibly because of a read error. This chain joins TRBV5-1 and TRBJ2-7, with TRBD1 identical over 10 bases. The CDR3 has 20 residues. Looked up from germline, CDR1 is SGHRS and CDR2 is YFSETQ. CDR3 loop: CASSLSAGQGSSAPTYKQYF. Written as DNA, the CDR3 is TGCGCCAGCAGCTTGAGTGCGGGACAGGGGTCATCTGCCCCGACCTACAAGCAGTACTTC. Full variable domain (missing parts from reference TRBV5-1 and TRBJ2-7): KAGVTQTPRYLIKTRGQQVTLSCSPISGHRSVSWYQQTPGQGLQFLFEYFSETQRNKGNFPGRFSGRQFSNSRSEMNVSTLELGDSALYLCASSLSAGQGSSAPTYKQYFGPGTRLTVT.

This clone has ten or more counts. The chain uses TRBV11-2 and TRBJ2-1; D uncertain. The CDR3 is 15 residues long. The germline CDR1 and CDR2 sequences are SGHAT and FQNNGV. Trimming pared 2 bases from V and 4 bases from J, leaving 12 bases between. This CDR3 reads CASSLLPSRYNEQFF. The CDR3 DNA is TGTGCCAGCAGCTTATTACCTTCCAGATACAATGAGCAGTTCTTC.

Remarks on this clone: Since a much larger clone is just one base distant, this may be a read error. The rearrangement links TRBV4-2 to TRBJ1-6; no clear D. With 3 bases removed from V and 4 bases from J, the gap between germline ends came to 10 bases. Germline CDR1 and CDR2: LGHNA and YNFKEQ. This CDR3 is 15 amino acids long. The CDR3 sequence is CASSHRALYNSPLHF. The CDR3 region has the DNA TGTGCCAGCAGCCACCGGGCCCTTTATAATTCACCCCTCCACTTT.

In its sample, this clone was seen many times. CDR3 amino acids: CASRRKQGLATEAFF. The CDR3 nucleotides read TGTGCCAGCAGGCGAAAACAGGGTTTGGCCACTGAAGCTTTCTTT. This rearrangement joins TRBV12-3 or TRBV12-4 to TRBJ1-1; TRBD1 might be the D (6 bases). The V end lost 6 bases, the J end lost 4 bases, and 18 bases lay between the germline ends. CDR3 length: 15 residues.

This clone has just one count. The CDR3 is CASNYRGAVPLHF. The CDR3 DNA is TGTGCCAGCAACTATAGAGGGGCCGTACCCCTCCACTTT. The chain couples TRBV13 to TRBJ1-6; D perhaps matches TRBD1 (5 bases). In germline, CDR1 is PRHDT, CDR2 FYEKMQ (reference sequence). Trimming removed 7 bases from V and 12 bases from J, with 16 bases in between. This CDR3 comprises 13 residues. Filled out from reference TRBV13 and TRBJ1-6, the complete variable domain reads AAGVIQSPRHLIKEKRETATLKCYPIPRHDTVYWYQQGPGQDPQFLISFYEKMQSDKGSIPDRFSAQQFSDYHSELNMSSLELGDSALYFCASNYRGAVPLHFGNGTRLTVT.

This clone has ten or more counts. V and J are TRBV4-1 and TRBJ1-1; D ambiguous. Germline V gene sequence: CDR1 MGHRA, CDR2 YSYEKL. Trimming left V 3 bases short and J 0 bases short, with 11 bases between. This CDR3 is 15 amino acids long. The CDR3 DNA is TGCGCCAGCAGCCACGGGGAAGCGATGAACACTGAAGCTTTCTTT. This gives the protein CASSHGEAMNTEAFF.

This clone was found many times. The gene calls are TRBV5-1 and TRBJ2-7, with D uncertain. The CDR3 spans 13 residues. Trimming cost V 2 bases and J 7 bases, with 13 bases left between them. Germline loops: CDR1 SGHRS, CDR2 YFSETQ. CDR3 sequence reads: CASSFNSYQEQYF. DNA for the CDR3: TGCGCCAGCAGCTTTAATTCTTACCAAGAGCAGTACTTC.

Notes on this clone: A much larger clone sits a single nucleotide away, making a read error possible. The J gene is TRBJ2-3, the V gene TRBV5-1, with D uncertain. The CDR3 spans 14 residues. The germline V gene encodes CDR1 SGHRS and CDR2 YFSETQ. Trimming removed 0 bases from V and 7 bases from J, with 12 bases in between. CDR3 residues: CASSLAGEANTQYF. The CDR3, as DNA: TGCGCCAGCAGCTTGGCCGGTGAGGCAAATACGCAGTATTTT. Variable domain in full (rest from reference TRBV5-1 and TRBJ2-3): KAGVTQTPRYLIKTRGQQVTLSCSPISGHRSVSWYQQTPGQGLQFLFEYFSETQRNKGNFPGRFSGRQFSNSRSEMNVSTLELGDSALYLCASSLAGEANTQYFGPGTRLTVL.

This clone was recorded many times. The V call is TRBV25-1, the J call TRBJ1-4; D is uncertain. V gave up 0 bases and J gave up 10 bases, with 15 bases separating them. This CDR3 is 15 amino acids long. Germline V CDR1 and CDR2: MGHDK, SYGVNS. The CDR3 DNA follows: TGTGCCAGCAGTGAATATCGCGCGGGTATCGGAAAACTGTTTTTT. Translation gives CASSEYRAGIGKLFF.

This clone was counted a few times. This sequence joins TRBV4-1 and TRBJ1-2; D gene uncertain. This CDR3 spans 14 amino acids. Trimming left V 0 bases short and J 2 bases short, with 7 bases between. Germline CDR1 is MGHRA and CDR2 is YSYEKL. The CDR3 spells CASSQDFGNYGYTF. In DNA, the CDR3 is TGCGCCAGCAGCCAAGATTTCGGGAACTATGGCTACACCTTC.

This clone was observed many times. The chain employs TRBV6-1 and TRBJ2-5, with D maybe TRBD1 (5 bases). The germline gives CDR1 MNHNS, CDR2 SASEGT. Deletions cut 1 base from V and 4 bases from J, with 10 bases between. This CDR3 comprises 14 residues. The CDR3 DNA follows: TGTGCCAGCAGTGAAGGCTCTCAGGGAGAGACCCAGTACTTC. Its protein product is CASSEGSQGETQYF.

This clone has ten or more counts. The chain combines TRBV3-1 with TRBJ1-3, with D maybe TRBD1 (5 bases). With 4 bases removed from V and 4 bases from J, the gap between germline ends came to 11 bases. The germline gives CDR1 LGHDT, CDR2 YNNKEL (reference sequence). The CDR3 totals 14 residues. CDR3 nucleotide sequence: TGTGCCAGCAGCCCTTGGGGGAAAGGAAACACCATATATTTT. It is translated as CASSPWGKGNTIYF. The full variable domain, with the rest looked up from reference TRBV3-1 and TRBJ1-3, is DTAVSQTPKYLVTQMGNDKSIKCEQNLGHDTMYWYKQDSKKFLKIMFSYNNKELIINETVPNRFSPKSPDKAHLNLHINSLELGDSAVYFCASSPWGKGNTIYFGEGSWLTVV.

At least ten counts were recorded for this clone. V gene TRBV19 combines with J gene TRBJ1-5, with D possibly being TRBD1 (6 bases). Trimming stripped 3 bases from V and 10 bases from J, with 13 bases between. The CDR3 covers 13 residues. Germline CDR1 is LNHDA and CDR2 is SQIVND (reference sequence). CDR3 in amino acids: CASSIGRGRPQHF. CDR3 DNA: TGTGCCAGTAGTATTGGCAGGGGACGACCCCAGCATTTT.

Turning to this clone: A read error is possible here, since a much larger clone lies one base away. This chain joins TRBV10-3 and TRBJ1-2; D possibly corresponds to TRBD1 (5 bases). Germline loops: CDR1 ENHRY, CDR2 SYGVKD. There are 13 residues in the CDR3. The CDR3 protein is CSISGRAGGGYTF. CDR3 DNA: TGTTCCATCAGCGGACGGGCCGGGGGTGGCTACACCTTC.